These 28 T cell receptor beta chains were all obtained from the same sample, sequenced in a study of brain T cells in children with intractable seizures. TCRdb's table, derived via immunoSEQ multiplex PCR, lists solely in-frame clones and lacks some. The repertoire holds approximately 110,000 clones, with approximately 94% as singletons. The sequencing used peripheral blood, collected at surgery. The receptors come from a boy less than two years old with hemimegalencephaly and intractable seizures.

Here the CDR3 reads CASSRPGAPGYEQYF. The CDR3 DNA reads TGTGCCAGCAGTCGCCCCGGGGCGCCTGGCTACGAGCAGTACTTC. This chain uses TRBV6-2 or TRBV6-3 with TRBJ2-7; either TRBD1 or TRBD2 may supply D (5 bases each). There are 15 residues in the CDR3. Trimming removed 5 bases at V and 3 bases at J, with 17 bases between. The germline V gene has CDR1 MNHEY and CDR2 SVGEGT.

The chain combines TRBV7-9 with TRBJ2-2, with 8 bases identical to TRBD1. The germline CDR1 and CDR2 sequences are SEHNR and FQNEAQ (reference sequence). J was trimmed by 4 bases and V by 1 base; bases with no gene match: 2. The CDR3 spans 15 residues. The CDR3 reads CASSLVQGATGELFF. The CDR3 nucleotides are TGTGCCAGCAGCTTAGTGCAGGGGGCCACCGGGGAGCTGTTTTTT.

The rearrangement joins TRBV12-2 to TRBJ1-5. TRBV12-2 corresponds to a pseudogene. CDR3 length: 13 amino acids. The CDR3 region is CASRRELNQPQHF. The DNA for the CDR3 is TGTGCATCCCGCCGGGAACTCAATCAGCCCCAGCATTTT.

DNA of the CDR3: TGTGCCAGCAGCTTCCAAGGTAGCGGGAGTTACGAGCAGTACTTC. Residues: CASSFQGSGSYEQYF. V gene TRBV13 combines with J gene TRBJ2-7; 9 bases line up with TRBD2. The germline V gene encodes CDR1 PRHDT and CDR2 FYEKMQ (reference sequence). There are 15 residues in the CDR3. The trim removed 3 bases at V and 4 bases at J, leaving 7 bases unmatched. The variable domain in full, with the rest retrieved from reference TRBV13 and TRBJ2-7, is AAGVIQSPRHLIKEKRETATLKCYPIPRHDTVYWYQQGPGQDPQFLISFYEKMQSDKGSIPDRFSAQQFSDYHSELNMSSLELGDSALYFCASSFQGSGSYEQYFGPGTRLTVT.

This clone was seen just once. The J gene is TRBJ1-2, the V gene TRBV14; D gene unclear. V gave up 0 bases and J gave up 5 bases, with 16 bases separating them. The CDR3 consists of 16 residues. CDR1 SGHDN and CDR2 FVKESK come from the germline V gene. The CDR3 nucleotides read TGTGCCAGCAGCCAAGATCGTTCCGGGTGGAGGTATGGCTACACCTTC. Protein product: CASSQDRSGWRYGYTF.

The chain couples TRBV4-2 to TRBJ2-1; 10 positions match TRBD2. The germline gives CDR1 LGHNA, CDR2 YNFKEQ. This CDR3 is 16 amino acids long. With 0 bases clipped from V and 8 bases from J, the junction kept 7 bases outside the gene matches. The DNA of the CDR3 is TGTGCCAGCAGCCAAGAGCCTAGCGGGAGTAGGGATGAGCAGTTCTTC. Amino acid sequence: CASSQEPSGSRDEQFF.

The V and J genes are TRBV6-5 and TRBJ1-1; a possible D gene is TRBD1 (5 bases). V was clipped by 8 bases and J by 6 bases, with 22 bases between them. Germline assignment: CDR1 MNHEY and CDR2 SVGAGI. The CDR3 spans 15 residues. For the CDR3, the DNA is TGTGCCAGCGTGACTCTAACCGGGGCGCGCGCTGAAGCTTTCTTT. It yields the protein CASVTLTGARAEAFF.

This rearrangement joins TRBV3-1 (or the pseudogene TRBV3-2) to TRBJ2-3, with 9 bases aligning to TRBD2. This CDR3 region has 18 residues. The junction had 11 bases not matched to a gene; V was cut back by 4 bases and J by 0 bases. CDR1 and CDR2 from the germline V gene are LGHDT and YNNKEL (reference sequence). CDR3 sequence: CASSPPRLADPSTDTQYF. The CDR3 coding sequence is TGTGCCAGCAGCCCGCCAAGACTAGCGGACCCTAGCACAGATACGCAGTATTTT.

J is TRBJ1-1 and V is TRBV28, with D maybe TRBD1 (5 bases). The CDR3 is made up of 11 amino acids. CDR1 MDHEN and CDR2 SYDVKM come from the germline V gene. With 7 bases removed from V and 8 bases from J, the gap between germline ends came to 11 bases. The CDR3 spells CASTSRTEAFF. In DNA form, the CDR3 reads TGTGCCAGCACCTCTCGGACAGAAGCTTTCTTT.

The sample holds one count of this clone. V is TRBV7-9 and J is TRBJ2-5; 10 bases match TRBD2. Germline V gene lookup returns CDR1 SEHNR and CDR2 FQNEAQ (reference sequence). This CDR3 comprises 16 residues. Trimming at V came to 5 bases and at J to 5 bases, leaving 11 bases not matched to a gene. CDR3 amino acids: CASSQRSGLASETQYF. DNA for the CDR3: TGTGCCAGCAGCCAACGCTCGGGACTAGCGAGTGAGACCCAGTACTTC.

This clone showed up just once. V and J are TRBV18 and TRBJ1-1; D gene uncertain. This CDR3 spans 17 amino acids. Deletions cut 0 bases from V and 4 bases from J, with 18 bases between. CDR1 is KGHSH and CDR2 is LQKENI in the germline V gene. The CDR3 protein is CASSPPRFSTRGTEAFF. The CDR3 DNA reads TGTGCCAGCTCACCACCGAGATTTTCGACTCGGGGCACTGAAGCTTTCTTT.

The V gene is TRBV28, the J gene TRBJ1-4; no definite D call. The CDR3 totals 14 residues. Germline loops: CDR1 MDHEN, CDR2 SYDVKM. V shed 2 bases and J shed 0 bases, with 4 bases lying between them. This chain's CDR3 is CASSLEATNEKLFF. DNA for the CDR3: TGTGCCAGCAGTTTAGAGGCAACTAATGAAAAACTGTTTTTT.

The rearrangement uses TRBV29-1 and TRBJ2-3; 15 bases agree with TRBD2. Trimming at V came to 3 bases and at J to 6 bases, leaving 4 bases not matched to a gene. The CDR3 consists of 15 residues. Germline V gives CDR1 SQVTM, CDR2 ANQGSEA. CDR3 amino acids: CSVDGTSGRSDTQYF. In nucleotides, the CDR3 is TGCAGCGTTGATGGGACTAGCGGGAGGAGTGATACGCAGTATTTT.

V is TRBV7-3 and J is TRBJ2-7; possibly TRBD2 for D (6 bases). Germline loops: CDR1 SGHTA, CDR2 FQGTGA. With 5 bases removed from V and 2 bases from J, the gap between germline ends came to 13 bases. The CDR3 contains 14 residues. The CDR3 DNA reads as TGTGCCAGCAGCCCCGGGGGAGTGACCTACGAGCAGTACTTC. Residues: CASSPGGVTYEQYF.

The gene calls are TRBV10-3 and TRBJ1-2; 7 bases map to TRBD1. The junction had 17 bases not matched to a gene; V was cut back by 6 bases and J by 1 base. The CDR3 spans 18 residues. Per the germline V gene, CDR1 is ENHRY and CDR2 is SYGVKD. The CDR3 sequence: CAISFTAGQAHYNYGYTF. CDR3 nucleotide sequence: TGTGCCATCAGCTTCACCGCTGGACAGGCTCATTATAACTATGGCTACACCTTC.

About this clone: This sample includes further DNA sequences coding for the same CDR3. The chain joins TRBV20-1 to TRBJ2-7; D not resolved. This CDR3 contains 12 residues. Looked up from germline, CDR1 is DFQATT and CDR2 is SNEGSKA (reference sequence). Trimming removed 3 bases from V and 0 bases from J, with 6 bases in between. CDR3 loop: CSASPSSYEQYF. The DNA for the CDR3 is TGCAGTGCTAGTCCTAGCTCCTACGAGCAGTACTTC.

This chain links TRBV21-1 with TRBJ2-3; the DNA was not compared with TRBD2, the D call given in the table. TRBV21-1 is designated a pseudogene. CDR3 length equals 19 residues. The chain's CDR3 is CASSKAAWELAGGANTQYF. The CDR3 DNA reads TGTGCCAGCAGCAAAGCGGCGTGGGAGCTAGCGGGAGGGGCTAATACGCAGTATTTT.

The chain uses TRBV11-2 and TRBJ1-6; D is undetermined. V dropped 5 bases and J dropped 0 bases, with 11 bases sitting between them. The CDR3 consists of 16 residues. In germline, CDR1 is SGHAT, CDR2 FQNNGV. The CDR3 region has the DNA TGTGCCAGCAGCCCCACTATGAGCTCCTATAATTCACCCCTCCACTTT. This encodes CASSPTMSSYNSPLHF.

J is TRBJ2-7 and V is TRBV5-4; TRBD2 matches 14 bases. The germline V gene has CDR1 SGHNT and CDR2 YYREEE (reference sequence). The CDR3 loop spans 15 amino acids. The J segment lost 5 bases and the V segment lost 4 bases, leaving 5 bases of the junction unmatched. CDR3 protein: CASSDRLAGGNEQYF. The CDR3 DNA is TGTGCCAGCAGCGACCGACTAGCGGGAGGGAACGAGCAGTACTTC. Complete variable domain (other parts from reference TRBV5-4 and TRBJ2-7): ETGVTQSPTHLIKTRGQQVTLRCSSQSGHNTVSWYQQALGQGPQFIFQYYREEENGRGNFPPRFSGLQFPNYSSELNVNALELDDSALYLCASSDRLAGGNEQYFGPGTRLTVT.

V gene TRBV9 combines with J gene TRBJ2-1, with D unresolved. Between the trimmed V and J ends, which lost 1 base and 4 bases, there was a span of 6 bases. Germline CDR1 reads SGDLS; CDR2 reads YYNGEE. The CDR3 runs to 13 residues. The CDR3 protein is CASSVLSYNEQFF. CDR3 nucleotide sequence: TGTGCCAGCAGCGTACTATCTTACAATGAGCAGTTCTTC.

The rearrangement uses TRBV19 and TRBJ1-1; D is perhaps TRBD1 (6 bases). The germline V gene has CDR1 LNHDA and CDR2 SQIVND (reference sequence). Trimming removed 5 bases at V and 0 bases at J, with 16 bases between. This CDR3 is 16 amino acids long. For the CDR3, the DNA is TGTGCCAGTAGTGATCTTAAGTGGGACATGAACACTGAAGCTTTCTTT. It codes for CASSDLKWDMNTEAFF.

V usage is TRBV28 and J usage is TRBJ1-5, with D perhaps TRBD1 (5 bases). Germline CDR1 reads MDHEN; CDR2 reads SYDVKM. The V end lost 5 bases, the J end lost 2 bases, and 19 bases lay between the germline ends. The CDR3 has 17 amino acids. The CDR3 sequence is CASSGMMGLGGNQPQHF. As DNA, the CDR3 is TGTGCCAGCAGTGGAATGATGGGGCTTGGGGGCAATCAGCCCCAGCATTTT.

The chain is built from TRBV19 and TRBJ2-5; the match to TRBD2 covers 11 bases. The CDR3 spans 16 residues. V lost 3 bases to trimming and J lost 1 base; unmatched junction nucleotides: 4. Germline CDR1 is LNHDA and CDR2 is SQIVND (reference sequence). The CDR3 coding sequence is TGTGCCAGTAGTATCCTCGGGACTAGCGGCCAAGAGACCCAGTACTTC. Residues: CASSILGTSGQETQYF.

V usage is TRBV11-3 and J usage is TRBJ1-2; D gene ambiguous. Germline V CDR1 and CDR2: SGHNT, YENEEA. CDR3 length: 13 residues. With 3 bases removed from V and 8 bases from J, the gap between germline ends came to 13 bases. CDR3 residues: CASSLRPRGGYTF. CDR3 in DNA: TGTGCCAGCAGCTTGCGCCCACGAGGGGGCTACACCTTC.

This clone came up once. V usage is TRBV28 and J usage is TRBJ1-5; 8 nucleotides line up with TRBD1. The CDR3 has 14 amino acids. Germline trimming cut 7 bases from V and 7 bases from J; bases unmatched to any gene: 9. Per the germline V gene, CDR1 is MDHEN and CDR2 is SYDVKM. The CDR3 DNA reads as TGTGCCAGCACCACGGACAGGGAAAGACAGCCCCAGCATTTT. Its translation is CASTTDRERQPQHF.

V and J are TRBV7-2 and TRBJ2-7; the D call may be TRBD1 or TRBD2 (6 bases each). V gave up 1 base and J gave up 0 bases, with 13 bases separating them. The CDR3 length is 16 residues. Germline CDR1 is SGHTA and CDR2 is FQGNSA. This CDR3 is CASSLVWGRDSYEQYF. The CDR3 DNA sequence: TGTGCCAGCAGCTTAGTATGGGGGCGGGACTCCTACGAGCAGTACTTC.

In nucleotides, the CDR3 is TGCAGCGTTTTTGTGTGGGACGAGAACCCATTTACCTACGAGCAGTACTTC. Amino acids: CSVFVWDENPFTYEQYF. V is TRBV29-1 and J is TRBJ2-7, with D perhaps assigned TRBD1 or TRBD2 (5 bases each). V lost 5 bases to trimming and J lost 2 bases, with 25 bases between them. The CDR3 consists of 17 residues. Germline V gene data show CDR1 as SQVTM and CDR2 as ANQGSEA.

The CDR3 nucleotides are TGTGCCTGGAGTCGGGACAGCCTCATCGGAAACACCATATATTTT. Protein sequence: CAWSRDSLIGNTIYF. This chain connects TRBV30 to TRBJ1-3; 7 bases fit TRBD1. The trim removed 2 bases at V and 4 bases at J, leaving 8 bases unmatched. Germline V CDR1 and CDR2: GTSNPN, SVGIG (reference sequence). The length of the CDR3 is 15 residues. Together with reference TRBV30 and TRBJ1-3, the CDR3 gives the full variable domain: SQTIHQWPATLVQPVGSPLSLECTVEGTSNPNLYWYRQAAGRGLQLLFYSVGIGQISSEVPQNLSASRPQDRQFILSSKKLLLSDSGFYLCAWSRDSLIGNTIYFGEGSWLTVV.